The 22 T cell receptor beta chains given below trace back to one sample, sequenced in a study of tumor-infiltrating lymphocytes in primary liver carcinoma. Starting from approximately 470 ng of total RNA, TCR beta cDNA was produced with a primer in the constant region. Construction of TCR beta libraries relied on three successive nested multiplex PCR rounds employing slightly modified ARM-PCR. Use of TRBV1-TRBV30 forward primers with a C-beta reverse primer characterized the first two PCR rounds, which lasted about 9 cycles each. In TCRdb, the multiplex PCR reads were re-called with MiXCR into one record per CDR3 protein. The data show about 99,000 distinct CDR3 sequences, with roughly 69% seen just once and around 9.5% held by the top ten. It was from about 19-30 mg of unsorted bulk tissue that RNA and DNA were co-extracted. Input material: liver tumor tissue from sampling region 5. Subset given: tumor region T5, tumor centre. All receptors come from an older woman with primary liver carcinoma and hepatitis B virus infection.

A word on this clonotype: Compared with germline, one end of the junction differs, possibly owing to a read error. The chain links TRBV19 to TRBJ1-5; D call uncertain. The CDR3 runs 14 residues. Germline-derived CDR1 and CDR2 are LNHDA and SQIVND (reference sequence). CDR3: CASGIEGPGQPQHF. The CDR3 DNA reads TGTGCCAGTGGTATAGAAGGGCCGGGACAGCCCCAGCATTTT.

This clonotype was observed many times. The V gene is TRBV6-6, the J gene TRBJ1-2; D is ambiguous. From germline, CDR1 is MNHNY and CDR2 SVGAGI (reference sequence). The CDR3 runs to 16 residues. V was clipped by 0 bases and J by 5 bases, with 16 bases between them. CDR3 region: CASSYSSGRTGYGYTF. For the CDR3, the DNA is TGTGCCAGCAGTTACTCGAGTGGCAGAACTGGTTATGGCTACACCTTC.

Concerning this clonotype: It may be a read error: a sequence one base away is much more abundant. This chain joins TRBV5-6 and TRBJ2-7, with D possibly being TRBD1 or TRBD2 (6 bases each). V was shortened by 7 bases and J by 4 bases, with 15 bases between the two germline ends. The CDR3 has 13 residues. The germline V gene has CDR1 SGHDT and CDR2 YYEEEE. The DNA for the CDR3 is TGTGCCAGCCATATACAGGGACTGTACGAGCAGTACTTC. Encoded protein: CASHIQGLYEQYF.

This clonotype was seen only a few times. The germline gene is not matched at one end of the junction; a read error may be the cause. This CDR3 reads CASSPLAGHSYGQYF. CDR3 sequence (DNA): TGTGCCAGCAGTCCACTAGCGGGGCACTCCTACGGGCAGTACTTC. The rearrangement links TRBV7-9 to TRBJ2-7, with 10 bases fitting TRBD2. Looked up from germline, CDR1 is SEHNR and CDR2 is FQNEAQ (reference sequence). The CDR3 has 15 amino acids.

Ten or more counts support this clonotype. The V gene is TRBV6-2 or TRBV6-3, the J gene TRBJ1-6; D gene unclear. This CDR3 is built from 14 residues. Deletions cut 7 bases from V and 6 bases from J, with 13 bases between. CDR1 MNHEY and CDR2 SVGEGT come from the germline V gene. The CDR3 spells CASTPGSSNSPLHF. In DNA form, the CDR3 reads TGTGCCAGCACCCCGGGCAGCAGTAATTCACCCCTCCACTTT.

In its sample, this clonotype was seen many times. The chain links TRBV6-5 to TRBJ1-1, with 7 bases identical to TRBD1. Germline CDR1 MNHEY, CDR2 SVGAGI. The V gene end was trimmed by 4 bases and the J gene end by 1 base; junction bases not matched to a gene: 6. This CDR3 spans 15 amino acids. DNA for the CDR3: TGTGCCAGCAGTTTACAGGGGTTGGGGAACACTGAAGCTTTCTTT. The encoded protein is CASSLQGLGNTEAFF.

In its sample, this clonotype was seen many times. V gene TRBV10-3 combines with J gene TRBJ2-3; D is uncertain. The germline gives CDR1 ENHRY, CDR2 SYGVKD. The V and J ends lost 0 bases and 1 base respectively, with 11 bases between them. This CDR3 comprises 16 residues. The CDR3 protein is CAISESVGIGTDTQYF. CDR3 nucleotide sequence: TGTGCCATCAGTGAGTCGGTGGGAATCGGCACAGATACGCAGTATTTT.

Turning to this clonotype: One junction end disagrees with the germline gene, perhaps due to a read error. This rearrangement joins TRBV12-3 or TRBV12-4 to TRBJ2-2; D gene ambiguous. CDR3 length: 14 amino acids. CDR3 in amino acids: CASSLGQPTRELFF. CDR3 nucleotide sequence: TGTGCCAGTAGTTTAGGGCAGCCGACCCGGGAGCTGTTTTTT.

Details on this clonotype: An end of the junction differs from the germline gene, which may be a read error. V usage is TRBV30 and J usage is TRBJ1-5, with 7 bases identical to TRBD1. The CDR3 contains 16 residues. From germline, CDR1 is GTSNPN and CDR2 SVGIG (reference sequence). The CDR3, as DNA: TGTGCCTGGTCCCCGGGGACAGCATATAGCAATCAGCCCCATCATTTT. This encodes CAWSPGTAYSNQPHHF.

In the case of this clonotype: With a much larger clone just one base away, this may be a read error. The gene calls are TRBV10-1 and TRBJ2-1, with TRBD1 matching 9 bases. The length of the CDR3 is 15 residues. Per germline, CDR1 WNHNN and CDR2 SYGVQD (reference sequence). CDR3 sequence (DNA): TGCGCCAGCAGTGACCCCGGACAGGGGTGGAATGAGCAGTTATTC. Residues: CASSDPGQGWNEQLF.

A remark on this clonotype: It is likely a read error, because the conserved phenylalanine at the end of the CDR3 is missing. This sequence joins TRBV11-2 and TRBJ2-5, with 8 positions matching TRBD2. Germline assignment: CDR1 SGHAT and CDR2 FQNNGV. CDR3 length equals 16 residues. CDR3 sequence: CASSYSRGSGKETQYI. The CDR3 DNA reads TGTGCCAGCAGCTACTCCCGTGGTAGCGGGAAAGAGACGCAGTACATC.

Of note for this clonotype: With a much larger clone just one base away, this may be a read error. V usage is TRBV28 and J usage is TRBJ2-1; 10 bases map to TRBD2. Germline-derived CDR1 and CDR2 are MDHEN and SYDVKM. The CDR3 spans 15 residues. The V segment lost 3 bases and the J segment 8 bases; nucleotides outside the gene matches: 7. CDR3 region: CASSFGGLALDEQFF. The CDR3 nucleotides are TGTGCCAGCAGTTTCGGGGGACTAGCGTTGGATGAGCAGTTCTTC.

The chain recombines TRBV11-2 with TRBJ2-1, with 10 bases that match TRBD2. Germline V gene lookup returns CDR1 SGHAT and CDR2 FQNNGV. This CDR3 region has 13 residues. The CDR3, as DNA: TGTATCAGCAGCTGGACTAGCGGTGATGAGCAGTTCTTC. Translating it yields CISSWTSGDEQFF. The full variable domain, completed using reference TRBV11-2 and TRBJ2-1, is EAGVAQSPRYKIIEKRQSVAFWCNPISGHATLYWYQQILGQGPKLLIQFQNNGVVDDSQLPKDRFSAERLKGVDSTLKIQPAKLEDSAVYLCISSWTSGDEQFFGPGTRLTVL.

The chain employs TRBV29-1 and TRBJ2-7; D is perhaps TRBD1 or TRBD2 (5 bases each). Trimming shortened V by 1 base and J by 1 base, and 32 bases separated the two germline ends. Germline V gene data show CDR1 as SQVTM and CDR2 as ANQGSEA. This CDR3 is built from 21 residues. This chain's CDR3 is CSVEVLIRDVGLIGGSYEQYF. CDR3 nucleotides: TGCAGCGTTGAAGTGTTAATCCGGGACGTGGGGTTAATTGGGGGTTCCTACGAGCAGTACTTC.

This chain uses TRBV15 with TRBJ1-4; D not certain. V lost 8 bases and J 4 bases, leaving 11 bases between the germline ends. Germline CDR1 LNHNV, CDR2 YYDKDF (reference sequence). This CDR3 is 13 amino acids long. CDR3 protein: CATCPQLNEKLFF. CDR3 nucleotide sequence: TGTGCCACCTGCCCTCAGCTTAATGAAAAACTGTTTTTT.

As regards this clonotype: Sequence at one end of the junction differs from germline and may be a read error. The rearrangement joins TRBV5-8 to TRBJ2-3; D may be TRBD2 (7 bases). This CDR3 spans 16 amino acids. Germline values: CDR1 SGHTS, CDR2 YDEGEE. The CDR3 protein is CACSLGGLRFTDTQYF. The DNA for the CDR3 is TGTGCCTGCAGCTTGGGGGGGCTGAGATTCACGGATACCCAGTATTTT.

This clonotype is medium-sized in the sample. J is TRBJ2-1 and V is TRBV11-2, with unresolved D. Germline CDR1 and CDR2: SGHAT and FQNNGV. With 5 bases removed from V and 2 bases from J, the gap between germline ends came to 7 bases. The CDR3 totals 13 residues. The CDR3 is CASSPDAYNEQFF. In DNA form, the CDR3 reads TGTGCCAGCAGCCCCGACGCCTACAATGAGCAGTTCTTC.

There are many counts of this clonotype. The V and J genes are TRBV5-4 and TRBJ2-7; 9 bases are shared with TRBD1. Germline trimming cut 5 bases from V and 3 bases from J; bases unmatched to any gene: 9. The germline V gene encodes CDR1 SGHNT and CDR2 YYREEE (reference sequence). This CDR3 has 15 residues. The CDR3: CASRPGTGFNYEQYF. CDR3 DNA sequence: TGTGCCAGCAGGCCGGGGACAGGGTTTAACTACGAGCAGTACTTC.

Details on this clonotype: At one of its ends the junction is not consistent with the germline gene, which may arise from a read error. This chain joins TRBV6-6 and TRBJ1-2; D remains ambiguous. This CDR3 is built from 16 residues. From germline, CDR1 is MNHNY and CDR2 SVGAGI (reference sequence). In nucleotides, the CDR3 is TGTGCCAGCAGTTACTCGAGTGGCAGAGCTGGTTATGGCTACACATTC. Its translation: CASSYSSGRAGYGYTF.

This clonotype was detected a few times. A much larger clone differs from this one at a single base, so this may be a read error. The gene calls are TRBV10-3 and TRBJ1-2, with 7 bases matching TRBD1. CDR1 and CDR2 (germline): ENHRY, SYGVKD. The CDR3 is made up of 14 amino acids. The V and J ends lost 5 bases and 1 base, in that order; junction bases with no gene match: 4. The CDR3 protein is CAISITGDNYGYTF. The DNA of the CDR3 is TGTGCCATCAGTATCACAGGGGATAACTATGGCTACACCTTC.

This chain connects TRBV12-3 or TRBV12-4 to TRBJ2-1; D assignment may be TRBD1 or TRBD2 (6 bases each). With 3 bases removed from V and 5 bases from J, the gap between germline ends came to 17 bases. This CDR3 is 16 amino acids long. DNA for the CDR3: TGTGCCAGCAGTTTTTTGGCTAGGGGGAGGAACAATGAGCAGTTCTTC. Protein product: CASSFLARGRNNEQFF.

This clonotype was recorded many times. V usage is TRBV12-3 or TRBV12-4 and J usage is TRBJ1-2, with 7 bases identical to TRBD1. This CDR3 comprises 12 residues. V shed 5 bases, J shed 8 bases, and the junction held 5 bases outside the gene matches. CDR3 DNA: TGTGCCAGCAGTCCGACAGGGAGAGGCTACACCTTC. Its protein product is CASSPTGRGYTF.